The 3 T cell receptor beta chains reported below all come from one sample, sequenced in a study of early T cells in non-severe SARS-CoV-2 infection. TCRdb reanalysed the 5' RACE reads using MiXCR and keeps one entry per CDR3 protein. This table holds 60,000 or so distinct CDR3 sequences, around an eighth found once. The sequencing here drew on whole blood, taken at baseline. These receptors were obtained from an adult who was a healthcare worker with PCR-confirmed SARS-CoV-2 infection or an uninfected control (not recorded which).

The chain has TRBV7-9 and TRBJ1-6; no clear D gene. Germline assignment: CDR1 SEHNR and CDR2 FQNEAQ (reference sequence). Trimming stripped 0 bases from V and 5 bases from J, with 14 bases between. This CDR3 is built from 17 residues. The CDR3 nucleotides read TGTGCCAGCAGCTTAGCAGGCGGTGCCATGGATAATTCACCCCTCCACTTT. Translation: CASSLAGGAMDNSPLHF.

Only a few counts were recorded for this clonotype. The gene calls are TRBV7-6 and TRBJ2-3; 10 nucleotides align to TRBD2. The germline V gene encodes CDR1 SGHVS and CDR2 FNYEAQ. CDR3 length equals 17 residues. With V trimmed by 0 bases and J by 3 bases, 6 bases remained unmatched. CDR3 in DNA: TGTGCCAGCAGCTTAGCGTCTAGCGGGAGAGGAACAGATACGCAGTATTTT. It is translated as CASSLASSGRGTDTQYF.

The rearrangement links TRBV15 to TRBJ1-6; perhaps TRBD1 as D (6 bases). This CDR3 region has 14 residues. V lost 6 bases to trimming and J lost 10 bases, with 16 bases between them. Germline CDR1 is LNHNV and CDR2 is YYDKDF (reference sequence). CDR3 residues: CATSIDRRGSPLHF. The CDR3 DNA reads TGTGCCACCAGTATAGACAGGAGAGGATCACCCCTCCACTTT.